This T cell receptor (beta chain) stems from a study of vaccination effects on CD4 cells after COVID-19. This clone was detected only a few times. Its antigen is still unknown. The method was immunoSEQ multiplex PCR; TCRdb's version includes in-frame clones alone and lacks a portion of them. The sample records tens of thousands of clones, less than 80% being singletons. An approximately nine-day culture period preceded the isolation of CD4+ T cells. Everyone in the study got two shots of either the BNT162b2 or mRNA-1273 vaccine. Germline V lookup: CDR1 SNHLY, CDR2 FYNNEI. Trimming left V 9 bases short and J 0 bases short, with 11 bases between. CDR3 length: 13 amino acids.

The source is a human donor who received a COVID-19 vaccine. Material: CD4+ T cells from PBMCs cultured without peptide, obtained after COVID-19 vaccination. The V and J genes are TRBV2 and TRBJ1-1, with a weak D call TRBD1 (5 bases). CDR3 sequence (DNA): TGTGCCAGGGCGAGGGACCTGAACACTGAAGCTTTCTTT. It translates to CARARDLNTEAFF.